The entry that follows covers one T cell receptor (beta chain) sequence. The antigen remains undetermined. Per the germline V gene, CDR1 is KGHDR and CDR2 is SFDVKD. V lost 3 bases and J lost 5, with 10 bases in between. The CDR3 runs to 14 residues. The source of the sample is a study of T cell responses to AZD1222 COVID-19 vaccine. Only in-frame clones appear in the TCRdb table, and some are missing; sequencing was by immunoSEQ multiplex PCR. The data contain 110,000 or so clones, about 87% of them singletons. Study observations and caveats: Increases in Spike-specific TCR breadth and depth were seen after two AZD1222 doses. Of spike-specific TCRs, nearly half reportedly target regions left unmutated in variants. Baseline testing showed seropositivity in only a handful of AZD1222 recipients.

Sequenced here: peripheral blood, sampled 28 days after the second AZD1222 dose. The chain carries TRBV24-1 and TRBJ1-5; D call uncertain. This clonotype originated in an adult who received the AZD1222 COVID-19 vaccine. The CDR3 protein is CATSDPRRDQPQHF. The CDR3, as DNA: TGTGCCACCAGTGATCCTCGACGGGATCAGCCCCAGCATTTT.